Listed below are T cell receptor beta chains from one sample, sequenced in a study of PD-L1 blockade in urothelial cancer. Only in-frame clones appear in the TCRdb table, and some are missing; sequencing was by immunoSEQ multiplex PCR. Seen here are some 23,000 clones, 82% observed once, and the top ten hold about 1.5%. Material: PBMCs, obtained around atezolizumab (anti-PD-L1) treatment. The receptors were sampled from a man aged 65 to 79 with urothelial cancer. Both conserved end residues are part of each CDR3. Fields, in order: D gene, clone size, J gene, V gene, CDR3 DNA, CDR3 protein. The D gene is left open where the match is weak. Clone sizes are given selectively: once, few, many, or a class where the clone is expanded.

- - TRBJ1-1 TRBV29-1 TGCAGCGTGAGCGCAGCGTTAAACACTGAAGCTTTCTTT CSVSAALNTEAFF
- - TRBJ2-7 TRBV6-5 TGTGCCAACCGAAGACGGGAGATCTACGAGCAGTACTTC CANRRREIYEQYF
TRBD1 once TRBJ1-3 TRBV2 TGTGCCAGCAGCATACGACAGGGGTCTGGAAACACCATATATTTT CASSIRQGSGNTIYF
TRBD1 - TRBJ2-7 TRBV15 TGTGCCACCAGCAGAGGAACAGGGGGCAACGAGCAGTACTTC CATSRGTGGNEQYF
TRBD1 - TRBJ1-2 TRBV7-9 TGTGCCAGCAGCTATCAGGGGGCGGACTATGGCTACACCTTC CASSYQGADYGYTF
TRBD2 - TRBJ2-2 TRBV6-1 TGTGCCAGCAGTGAAGCACTAGCGGGAGGGCCGAACACCGGGGAGCTGTTTTTT CASSEALAGGPNTGELFF
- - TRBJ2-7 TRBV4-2 TGTGCCAGCAGCCCGAACAGCTACGAGCAGTACTTC CASSPNSYEQYF
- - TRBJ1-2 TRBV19 TGTGCCAGTAGTATAGGCAGGGAGGATGGCTACACCTTC CASSIGREDGYTF
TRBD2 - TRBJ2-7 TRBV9 TGTGCCAGCAGCGCCGGGACTAGCGGGCTGGACTCCGAGCAGTACTTC CASSAGTSGLDSEQYF
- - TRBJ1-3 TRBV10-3 TGTGCCATCACACAGGGCGACATCTCTGGAAACACCATATATTTT CAITQGDISGNTIYF
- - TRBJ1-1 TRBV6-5 TGTGCCAGCAGTTACTCGAGTCTGAACACTGAAGCTTTCTTT CASSYSSLNTEAFF
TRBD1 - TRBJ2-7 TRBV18 TGTGCCAGCTCACCAACGGACAGGGGGCACGAGCAGTACTTC CASSPTDRGHEQYF
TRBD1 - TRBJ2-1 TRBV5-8 TGTGCCAGCAGCACTTGGTATTCCGGACAGGGGGATGAGCAGTTCTTC CASSTWYSGQGDEQFF
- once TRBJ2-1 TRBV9 TGTGCCAGCAGCGCCTTCTCGGATGAGCAGTTCTTC CASSAFSDEQFF
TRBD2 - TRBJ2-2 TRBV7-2 TGTGCCAGCAGGCTAGCGGGAGTCGGGGAGCTGTTTTTT CASRLAGVGELFF
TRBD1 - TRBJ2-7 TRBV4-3 TGCGCCAGCAGCCAAAGCCCCGGGACAGGGTATTACGAGCAGTACTTC CASSQSPGTGYYEQYF
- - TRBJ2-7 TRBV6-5 TGTGCCAGCAGTTTCCGCTACGAGCAGTACTTC CASSFRYEQYF
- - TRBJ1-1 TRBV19 TGTGCCAGTAGTATAGTGGAAGGGGACTATGAAGCTTTCTTT CASSIVEGDYEAFF